The next 30 T cell receptor beta chains were all read from a single sample in a study of blood T cell repertoires in COVID-19. Profiled with immunoSEQ multiplex PCR; TCRdb holds only in-frame clones, not every one. The sample records 19,000 or so clones, more than 85% being singletons. Material for sequencing was peripheral blood. The origin of the receptors is a man between 65 and 85 years old with active COVID-19.

This chain uses TRBV19 with TRBJ2-1; TRBD2 matches 7 bases. J gave up 0 bases and V 8 bases, and 4 bases lay outside the gene matches. The CDR3 sequence is 14 residues long. Germline assignment: CDR1 LNHDA and CDR2 SQIVND (reference sequence). The CDR3 sequence: CASSIAGSYNEQFF. DNA of the CDR3: TGTGCCAGTTCCATAGCGGGCTCCTACAATGAGCAGTTCTTC.

V and J are TRBV28 and TRBJ2-3; the match to TRBD2 covers 7 bases. There are 15 residues in the CDR3. Germline V gives CDR1 MDHEN, CDR2 SYDVKM. The ends lost 2 bases at V and 2 bases at J; junction bases unmatched: 4. CDR3 sequence reads: CASSLPTSHTDTQYF. The DNA of the CDR3 is TGTGCCAGCAGTTTACCGACTAGCCACACAGATACGCAGTATTTT.

The chain is built from TRBV2 and TRBJ2-3; D possibly corresponds to TRBD2 (5 bases). This CDR3 is built from 14 residues. The germline V gene encodes CDR1 SNHLY and CDR2 FYNNEI. Trimming took 4 bases from V and 5 from J, leaving 13 bases between them. The CDR3 is CASSVSSTVDTQYF. For the CDR3, the DNA is TGTGCCAGCAGTGTGTCTAGCACCGTAGATACGCAGTATTTT. Based on the CDR3 plus reference TRBV2 and TRBJ2-3, the full variable domain is EPEVTQTPSHQVTQMGQEVILRCVPISNHLYFYWYRQILGQKVEFLVSFYNNEISEKSEIFDDQFSVERPDGSNFTLKIRSTKLEDSAMYFCASSVSSTVDTQYFGPGTRLTVL.

V usage is TRBV4-1 and J usage is TRBJ2-3, with 11 bases that match TRBD2. J was trimmed by 5 bases and V by 6 bases; bases with no gene match: 10. Germline V CDR1 and CDR2: MGHRA, YSYEKL. The CDR3 sequence is 16 residues long. CDR3 region: CASRPFFGTSGDTQYF. The CDR3 DNA follows: TGCGCCAGCAGGCCGTTCTTTGGGACTAGCGGAGATACGCAGTATTTT.

The chain is built from TRBV18 and TRBJ2-2, with D perhaps TRBD2 (6 bases). Germline V CDR1 and CDR2: KGHSH, LQKENI. This CDR3 comprises 15 residues. V was cut by 1 base and J by 6 bases, with 12 bases left in between. CDR3 loop: CASSPRGGGAGELFF. DNA of the CDR3: TGTGCCAGCTCACCACGGGGAGGAGGCGCCGGGGAGCTGTTTTTT.

This chain uses TRBV11-2 with TRBJ2-1, with 10 nucleotides matching TRBD2. The CDR3 extends over 16 amino acids. Per germline, CDR1 SGHAT and CDR2 FQNNGV. The V and J ends lost 6 bases and 5 bases, in that order; junction bases with no gene match: 10. Here the CDR3 DNA reads TGTGCCAGCAGAACATTAGCGGGGGGCCTCAACAATGAGCAGTTCTTC. Its protein product is CASRTLAGGLNNEQFF.

This chain connects TRBV5-1 to TRBJ2-5; 9 bases match TRBD1. This CDR3 has 14 amino acids. Germline values: CDR1 SGHRS, CDR2 YFSETQ. The V gene end was trimmed by 0 bases and the J gene end by 4 bases; junction bases not matched to a gene: 1. The CDR3 nucleotides read TGCGCCAGCAGCTTGGGACAGGGGGGAGAGACCCAGTACTTC. As protein: CASSLGQGGETQYF.

V is TRBV29-1 and J is TRBJ2-7; D unclear. CDR1 and CDR2 from the germline V gene are SQVTM and ANQGSEA. CDR3 length: 13 amino acids. Trimming removed 3 bases from V and 6 bases from J, with 15 bases in between. DNA for the CDR3: TGCAGCGTTGAGAGTAGCACCGGCTCCGAGCAGTACTTC. This gives the protein CSVESSTGSEQYF.

The genes are TRBV5-1 and TRBJ2-3; D gene uncertain. Germline-derived CDR1 and CDR2 are SGHRS and YFSETQ. The germline V and J ends were trimmed by 1 base and 6 bases, with 9 bases remaining between them. The CDR3 spans 13 residues. Written as DNA, the CDR3 is TGCGCCAGCAGCTTGCACCCAGGCGATACGCAGTATTTT. The encoded protein is CASSLHPGDTQYF.

The chain uses TRBV7-9 and TRBJ2-3; TRBD2 matches at 7 bases. V dropped 3 bases and J dropped 0; count of bases not matched to a gene: 0. CDR3 length: 14 residues. The germline V gene has CDR1 SEHNR and CDR2 FQNEAQ (reference sequence). The CDR3 sequence is CASSFSGSTDTQYF. The CDR3 DNA is TGTGCCAGCAGCTTTAGCGGGAGCACAGATACGCAGTATTTT.

This clone was observed a single time. The chain carries TRBV6-6 and TRBJ2-1; 11 bases are shared with TRBD2. This CDR3 region has 14 residues. The V gene end was trimmed by 5 bases and the J gene end by 3 bases; junction bases not matched to a gene: 0. Per germline, CDR1 MNHNY and CDR2 SVGAGI (reference sequence). CDR3 in amino acids: CASSTSGGYNEQFF. The CDR3 DNA is TGTGCCAGCAGTACTAGCGGGGGCTACAATGAGCAGTTCTTC.

The chain has TRBV5-4 and TRBJ2-1, with 8 bases matching TRBD1. V shed 4 bases and J 3 bases; nucleotides not matched to a gene: 6. Germline V gene lookup returns CDR1 SGHNT and CDR2 YYREEE (reference sequence). This CDR3 region has 15 residues. The CDR3 protein is CASSGGQGGYNEQFF. In DNA, the CDR3 is TGTGCCAGCAGCGGAGGACAGGGTGGCTACAATGAGCAGTTCTTC.

The rearrangement uses TRBV6-5 and TRBJ2-7; D possibly corresponds to TRBD1 (6 bases). Germline V gene sequence: CDR1 MNHEY, CDR2 SVGAGI. This CDR3 is 12 amino acids long. V was cut by 10 bases and J by 2 bases, with 12 bases left in between. The CDR3 here is CATTDRTYEQYF. The CDR3 nucleotides are TGTGCCACAACGGACAGAACCTACGAGCAGTACTTC.

The gene calls are TRBV2 and TRBJ1-5; D call uncertain. This CDR3 contains 13 residues. Trimming pared 7 bases from V and 0 bases from J, leaving 7 bases between. Germline CDR1 SNHLY, CDR2 FYNNEI. CDR3 residues: CASTINSNQPQHF. CDR3 bases: TGTGCCAGCACTATAAATAGCAATCAGCCCCAGCATTTT.

The count of this clone is one. V gene TRBV11-2 combines with J gene TRBJ2-7; 8 nucleotides agree with TRBD2. CDR3 length: 14 residues. V shed 5 bases, J shed 4 bases, and the junction held 7 bases outside the gene matches. CDR1 SGHAT and CDR2 FQNNGV come from the germline V gene. Written as DNA, the CDR3 is TGTGCCAGCAGCACCGGGACTAGGGGGTACGAGCAGTACTTC. Protein product: CASSTGTRGYEQYF.

This rearrangement joins TRBV5-1 to TRBJ1-2; 11 bases align to TRBD1. CDR1 and CDR2 from the germline V gene are SGHRS and YFSETQ. The CDR3 contains 14 residues. V trimming: 4 bases; J trimming: 9 bases; junction bases outside the gene matches: 8. CDR3 DNA: TGCGCCAGCAGCGCCGAGGACAGGGGGCTCAGCTACACCTTC. Translation gives CASSAEDRGLSYTF.

The chain couples TRBV7-6 to TRBJ2-1; TRBD2 matches 10 bases. Unmatched junction bases numbered 11, after V lost 3 bases and J lost 9 bases. The CDR3 contains 16 residues. CDR1 SGHVS and CDR2 FNYEAQ come from the germline V gene. This chain's CDR3 is CASSFRIAGGRGEQFF. CDR3 coding DNA: TGTGCCAGCAGCTTCAGGATAGCGGGGGGCCGAGGTGAGCAGTTCTTC.

The chain joins TRBV11-2 to TRBJ1-4; D is unclear. Germline loops: CDR1 SGHAT, CDR2 FQNNGV. The germline V and J ends were trimmed by 5 bases and 10 bases, with 20 bases remaining between them. The CDR3 is 15 residues long. DNA for the CDR3: TGTGCCAGCAGCCCCTTAGGGCAAGGAGGTGGAAAACTGTTTTTT. It specifies CASSPLGQGGGKLFF. The full variable domain, rest sourced from reference TRBV11-2 and TRBJ1-4, is EAGVAQSPRYKIIEKRQSVAFWCNPISGHATLYWYQQILGQGPKLLIQFQNNGVVDDSQLPKDRFSAERLKGVDSTLKIQPAKLEDSAVYLCASSPLGQGGGKLFFGSGTQLSVL.

To note about this clone: Additional DNA sequences in this sample encode the identical CDR3. V usage is TRBV18 and J usage is TRBJ2-2; 7 nucleotides agree with TRBD2. The ends lost 1 base at V and 2 bases at J; junction bases unmatched: 4. The CDR3 length is 16 residues. Germline assignment: CDR1 KGHSH and CDR2 LQKENI. CDR3 nucleotide sequence: TGTGCCAGCTCACCACTTGGCGGGGGAAACACCGGGGAGCTGTTTTTT. Its protein product is CASSPLGGGNTGELFF.

A few counts support this clone. The chain carries TRBV11-3 and TRBJ1-2, with 7 bases aligning to TRBD1. J gave up 2 bases and V 3 bases, and 6 bases lay outside the gene matches. The CDR3 loop spans 15 amino acids. Germline CDR1 reads SGHNT; CDR2 reads YENEEA. The CDR3, as DNA: TGTGCCAGCAGCTTGGAGGGGGCGTCAAACTATGGCTACACCTTC. It translates to CASSLEGASNYGYTF.

The chain combines TRBV5-1 with TRBJ2-3; 12 bases are shared with TRBD2. CDR1 and CDR2 from the germline V gene are SGHRS and YFSETQ. The CDR3 runs 16 residues. V lost 0 bases to trimming and J lost 5 bases; unmatched junction nucleotides: 4. CDR3 residues: CASSLGLAGGIDTQYF. Written as DNA, the CDR3 is TGCGCCAGCAGCTTGGGGCTAGCGGGAGGGATAGATACGCAGTATTTT.

The chain combines TRBV12-5 with TRBJ2-7; 9 bases are shared with TRBD2. CDR3 length: 15 amino acids. The V and J ends lost 4 bases and 6 bases, in that order; junction bases with no gene match: 10. The germline V gene has CDR1 LGHNT and CDR2 FRNRAP. CDR3 sequence: CASGSLAGERAEQYF. The CDR3 DNA is TGTGCTAGTGGTTCATTAGCGGGGGAGAGGGCCGAGCAGTACTTC.

The rearrangement uses TRBV7-6 and TRBJ2-7; TRBD2 is a possible D gene (5 bases). Trimming stripped 1 base from V and 0 bases from J, with 13 bases between. Germline values: CDR1 SGHVS, CDR2 FNYEAQ. The CDR3 consists of 16 residues. DNA for the CDR3: TGTGCCAGCAGCTTAGGAGCCGCGGGCAGCTCCTACGAGCAGTACTTC. Protein sequence: CASSLGAAGSSYEQYF.

V usage is TRBV5-1 and J usage is TRBJ1-5; weak D call: TRBD1 (6 bases). Trimming removed 0 bases at V and 3 bases at J, with 10 bases between. The germline CDR1 and CDR2 sequences are SGHRS and YFSETQ. This CDR3 has 15 residues. CDR3 nucleotides: TGCGCCAGCAGCTTGGGGACAGCTCTCAATCAGCCCCAGCATTTT. As protein: CASSLGTALNQPQHF. The variable domain in full, completed from reference TRBV5-1 and TRBJ1-5, reads KAGVTQTPRYLIKTRGQQVTLSCSPISGHRSVSWYQQTPGQGLQFLFEYFSETQRNKGNFPGRFSGRQFSNSRSEMNVSTLELGDSALYLCASSLGTALNQPQHFGDGTRLSIL.

The chain has TRBV10-3 and TRBJ2-7; 10 bases line up with TRBD2. V shed 4 bases, J shed 2 bases, and the junction held 2 bases outside the gene matches. The CDR3 contains 14 residues. Germline V gene sequence: CDR1 ENHRY, CDR2 SYGVKD. The CDR3 loop is CAISGTSGTYEQYF. The CDR3 nucleotides read TGTGCCATCAGTGGGACTAGCGGTACCTACGAGCAGTACTTC.

The chain uses TRBV19 and TRBJ1-1; D not certain. The CDR3 is 13 residues long. The germline gives CDR1 LNHDA, CDR2 SQIVND (reference sequence). With 6 bases removed from V and 0 bases from J, the gap between germline ends came to 8 bases. The DNA for the CDR3 is TGTGCCAGTAGCTTGTTAATGAACACTGAAGCTTTCTTT. Protein: CASSLLMNTEAFF.

The rearrangement uses TRBV27 and TRBJ2-1; a possible D gene is TRBD1 (6 bases). The germline gives CDR1 MNHEY, CDR2 SMNVEV (reference sequence). Deletions cut 7 bases from V and 1 base from J, with 14 bases between. CDR3 length: 15 amino acids. The CDR3 here is CASTPGHISYNEQFF. The CDR3 nucleotides are TGTGCCAGCACACCGGGACACATTTCCTACAATGAGCAGTTCTTC.

The rearrangement joins TRBV5-1 to TRBJ2-4, with 8 nucleotides matching TRBD2. Germline V gene sequence: CDR1 SGHRS, CDR2 YFSETQ. The trim removed 7 bases at V and 4 bases at J, leaving 13 bases unmatched. The CDR3 has 16 residues. The CDR3 reads CASGTGDRLAKNIQYF. The CDR3 coding sequence is TGCGCCAGCGGCACGGGGGATCGACTAGCGAAAAACATTCAGTACTTC.

This chain links TRBV14 with TRBJ2-7; 10 positions agree with TRBD2. CDR3 size: 15 residues. Trimming at V came to 6 bases and at J to 2 bases, leaving 7 bases not matched to a gene. Per germline, CDR1 SGHDN and CDR2 FVKESK. The DNA for the CDR3 is TGTGCCAGCAGTCCCCGAACTAGCGGGACCTACGAGCAGTACTTC. It is translated as CASSPRTSGTYEQYF.

The V and J genes are TRBV6-1 and TRBJ1-1, with 9 bases that match TRBD1. CDR1 MNHNS and CDR2 SASEGT come from the germline V gene. The CDR3 runs to 17 residues. V was pared by 2 bases and J by 4 bases, with 11 bases of the junction left unmatched. The CDR3 loop reads CASSELGQGPWSTEAFF. In DNA form, the CDR3 reads TGTGCCAGCAGTGAATTGGGACAGGGCCCGTGGAGCACTGAAGCTTTCTTT.